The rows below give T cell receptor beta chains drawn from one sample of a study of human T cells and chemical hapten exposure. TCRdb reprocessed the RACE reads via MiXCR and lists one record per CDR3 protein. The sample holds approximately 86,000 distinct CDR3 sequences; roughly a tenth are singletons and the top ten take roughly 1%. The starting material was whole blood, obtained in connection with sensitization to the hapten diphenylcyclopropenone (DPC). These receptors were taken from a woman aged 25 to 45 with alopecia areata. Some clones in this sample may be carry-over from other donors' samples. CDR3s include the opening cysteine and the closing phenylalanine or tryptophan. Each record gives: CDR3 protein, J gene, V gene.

cdr3_aa: CASSQDRQSGQGSGDTQYF
j_call: TRBJ2-3
v_call: TRBV4-2

cdr3_aa: CSVVGTGRPTDTQYF
j_call: TRBJ2-3
v_call: TRBV29-1

cdr3_aa: CASRLQGYEQYF
j_call: TRBJ2-7
v_call: TRBV28

cdr3_aa: CSVEAATGTEAFF
j_call: TRBJ1-1
v_call: TRBV29-1

cdr3_aa: CASSGGADTQYF
j_call: TRBJ2-3
v_call: TRBV28

cdr3_aa: CASSDSGGRETQYF
j_call: TRBJ2-5
v_call: TRBV6-6

cdr3_aa: CASTVTRGGYNEQFF
j_call: TRBJ2-1
v_call: TRBV19

cdr3_aa: CASSPTGPTLRNGYTF
j_call: TRBJ1-2
v_call: TRBV12-3/TRBV12-4

cdr3_aa: CASSLAPRVQFF
j_call: TRBJ2-1
v_call: TRBV7-9

cdr3_aa: CASSQDDEEYRYGYTF
j_call: TRBJ1-2
v_call: TRBV4-2

cdr3_aa: CACRTLTGNYGYTF
j_call: TRBJ1-2
v_call: TRBV6-5

cdr3_aa: CASGRPYSNQPQHF
j_call: TRBJ1-5
v_call: TRBV12-5

cdr3_aa: CASSVRKATNEKLFF
j_call: TRBJ1-4
v_call: TRBV2

cdr3_aa: CASNGQLQETQYF
j_call: TRBJ2-5
v_call: TRBV2

cdr3_aa: CSVGTDEQFF
j_call: TRBJ2-1
v_call: TRBV29-1

cdr3_aa: CASSLSQHYEQFF
j_call: TRBJ2-1
v_call: TRBV3-1

cdr3_aa: CASRAGGYTEAFF
j_call: TRBJ1-1
v_call: TRBV2

cdr3_aa: CASSRDKINTGELFF
j_call: TRBJ2-2
v_call: TRBV2

cdr3_aa: CAITAGPPYEQYF
j_call: TRBJ2-7
v_call: TRBV10-3

cdr3_aa: CASSRDGQMNTEAFF
j_call: TRBJ1-1
v_call: TRBV7-8

cdr3_aa: CASSLPTSQETQYF
j_call: TRBJ2-5
v_call: TRBV12-3/TRBV12-4

cdr3_aa: CAWSTGTPETQYF
j_call: TRBJ2-5
v_call: TRBV30

cdr3_aa: CASSQGQPNTGELFF
j_call: TRBJ2-2
v_call: TRBV7-9

cdr3_aa: CASSFPDWRQSGWNEQFF
j_call: TRBJ2-1
v_call: TRBV27

cdr3_aa: CASSRAENQPQHF
j_call: TRBJ1-5
v_call: TRBV18

cdr3_aa: CASRTNRAPQETQYF
j_call: TRBJ2-5
v_call: TRBV28

cdr3_aa: CAISGLTVGDTQYF
j_call: TRBJ2-3
v_call: TRBV10-3

cdr3_aa: CASSLSAAGRNEQFF
j_call: TRBJ2-1
v_call: TRBV27

cdr3_aa: CASSQGQGITGELFF
j_call: TRBJ2-2
v_call: TRBV2

cdr3_aa: CASSTLDSHQETQYF
j_call: TRBJ2-5
v_call: TRBV18

cdr3_aa: CASSVVISGSYEQYF
j_call: TRBJ2-7
v_call: TRBV9

cdr3_aa: CASSTRTVPKEQYF
j_call: TRBJ2-7
v_call: TRBV28

cdr3_aa: CASSKGLGREKNIQYF
j_call: TRBJ2-4
v_call: TRBV21-1

cdr3_aa: CSATDSTYNYGYTF
j_call: TRBJ1-2
v_call: TRBV20-1

cdr3_aa: CASSQGGPRPQHF
j_call: TRBJ1-5
v_call: TRBV3-1

cdr3_aa: CASSLTGTSGRSGEQFF
j_call: TRBJ2-1
v_call: TRBV7-3

cdr3_aa: CASSRPQEDSPLHF
j_call: TRBJ1-6
v_call: TRBV6-6